The clone carrying this T cell receptor (beta chain) has more than one count but fewer than ten. Authors' methods: It was from reference gene primer amplification that nucleated cell counts were estimated. The protocol was immunoSEQ multiplex PCR, while the TCRdb copy is restricted to in-frame clones and leaves out a portion. The V and J calls and clone size were taken over from that table, and D and trimming were inferred from the DNA. This sample has fewer than 300,000 clones, with 75% to 90% found just once. This entry belongs to a study of blood T cell repertoires in COVID-19. Overall study context: The United States, Italy and Spain were the sources of the acute and convalescent COVID-19 samples. From T cells, B-cell-depleted T cells, or PBMCs came the material, which was cDNA or gDNA.

This CDR3 has 17 amino acids. Germline loops: CDR1 SGHVT, CDR2 SQSDAQ. With 5 bases clipped from V and 0 bases from J, the junction kept 8 bases outside the gene matches. Sequenced: peripheral blood. The TCR was taken from a woman between 65 and 79 years old with active or convalescent COVID-19. V gene TRBV7-4 combines with J gene TRBJ1-3; TRBD1 aligns across 9 bases. The DNA for the CDR3 is TGTGCCAGCAGCATCCGACAGGGGGTCCTCTCTGGAAACACCATATATTTT. It yields the protein CASSIRQGVLSGNTIYF.